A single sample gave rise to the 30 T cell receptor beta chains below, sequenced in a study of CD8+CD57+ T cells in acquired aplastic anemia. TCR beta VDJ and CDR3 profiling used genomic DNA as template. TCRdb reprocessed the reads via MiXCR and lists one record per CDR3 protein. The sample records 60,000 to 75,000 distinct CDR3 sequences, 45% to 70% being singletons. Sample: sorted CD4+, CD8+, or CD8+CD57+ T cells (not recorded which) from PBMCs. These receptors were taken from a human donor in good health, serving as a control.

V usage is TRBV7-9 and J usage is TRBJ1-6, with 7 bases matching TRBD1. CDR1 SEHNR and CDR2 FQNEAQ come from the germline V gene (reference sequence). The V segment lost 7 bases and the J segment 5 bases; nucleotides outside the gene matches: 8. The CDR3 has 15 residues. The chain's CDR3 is CASTWEGQHNSPLHF. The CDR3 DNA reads TGTGCCAGCACCTGGGAGGGACAGCATAATTCACCCCTCCACTTT.

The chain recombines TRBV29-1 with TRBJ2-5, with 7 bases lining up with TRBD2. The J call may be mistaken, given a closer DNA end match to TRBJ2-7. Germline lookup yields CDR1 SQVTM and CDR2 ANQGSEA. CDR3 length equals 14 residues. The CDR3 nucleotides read TGCAGCGTAGGGGCTAGCGGATTCACCTACGAGCAGTACTTC. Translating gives CSVGASGFTYEQYF.

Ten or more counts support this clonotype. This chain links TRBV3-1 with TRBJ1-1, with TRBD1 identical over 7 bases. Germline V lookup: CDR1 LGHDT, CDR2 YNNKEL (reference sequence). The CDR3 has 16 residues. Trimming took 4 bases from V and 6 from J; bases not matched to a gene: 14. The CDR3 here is CASSRERGRGLAEAFF. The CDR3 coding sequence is TGTGCCAGCAGCCGAGAGAGGGGAAGGGGGCTTGCTGAAGCTTTCTTT.

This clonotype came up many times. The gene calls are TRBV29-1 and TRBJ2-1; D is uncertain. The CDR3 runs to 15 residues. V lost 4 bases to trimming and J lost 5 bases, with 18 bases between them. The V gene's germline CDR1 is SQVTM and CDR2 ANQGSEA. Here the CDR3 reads CSVGRSNRDNNEQFF. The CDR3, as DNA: TGCAGCGTTGGCCGATCTAATAGAGATAACAATGAGCAGTTCTTC.

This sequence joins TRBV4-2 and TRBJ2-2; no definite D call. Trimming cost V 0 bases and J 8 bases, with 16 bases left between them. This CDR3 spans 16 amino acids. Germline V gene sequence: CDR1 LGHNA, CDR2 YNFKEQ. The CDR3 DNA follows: TGTGCCAGCAGCCAAGATGGCCCCCACCTTCCGGGGGAGCTGTTTTTT. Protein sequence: CASSQDGPHLPGELFF.

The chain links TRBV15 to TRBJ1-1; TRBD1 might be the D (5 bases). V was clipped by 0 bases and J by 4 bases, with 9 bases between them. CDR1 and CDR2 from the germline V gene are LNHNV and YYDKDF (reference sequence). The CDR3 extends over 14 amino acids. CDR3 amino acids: CATSRDLGGTEAFF. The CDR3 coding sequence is TGTGCCACCAGCAGAGATCTCGGGGGCACTGAAGCTTTCTTT.

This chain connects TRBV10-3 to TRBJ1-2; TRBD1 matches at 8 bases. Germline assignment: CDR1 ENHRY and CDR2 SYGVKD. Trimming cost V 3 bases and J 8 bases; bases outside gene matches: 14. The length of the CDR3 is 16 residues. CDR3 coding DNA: TGTGCCATCAGTGAATCGACAAAGACCGGGGACAGGGGCTACACCTTC. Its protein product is CAISESTKTGDRGYTF.

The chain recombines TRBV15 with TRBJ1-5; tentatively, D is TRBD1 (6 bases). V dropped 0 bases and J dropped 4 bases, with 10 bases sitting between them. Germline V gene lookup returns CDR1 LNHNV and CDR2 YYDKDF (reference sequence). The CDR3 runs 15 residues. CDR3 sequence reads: CATSRDLGGNQPQHF. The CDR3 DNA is TGTGCCACCAGCAGAGATCTAGGGGGGAATCAGCCCCAGCATTTT.

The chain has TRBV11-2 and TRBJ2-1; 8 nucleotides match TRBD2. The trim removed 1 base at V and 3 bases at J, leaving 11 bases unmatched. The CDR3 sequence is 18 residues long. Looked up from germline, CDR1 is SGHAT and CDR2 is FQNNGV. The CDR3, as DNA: TGTGCCAGCAGCTTAGTAGTACTCGCGGGAGGCGGCTACAATGAGCAGTTCTTC. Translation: CASSLVVLAGGGYNEQFF.

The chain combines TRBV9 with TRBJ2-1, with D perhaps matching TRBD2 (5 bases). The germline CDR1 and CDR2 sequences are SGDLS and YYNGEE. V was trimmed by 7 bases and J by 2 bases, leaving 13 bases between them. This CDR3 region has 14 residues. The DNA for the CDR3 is TGTGCCAGCGGTTCGGGGTCAACCTACAATGAGCAGTTCTTC. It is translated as CASGSGSTYNEQFF.

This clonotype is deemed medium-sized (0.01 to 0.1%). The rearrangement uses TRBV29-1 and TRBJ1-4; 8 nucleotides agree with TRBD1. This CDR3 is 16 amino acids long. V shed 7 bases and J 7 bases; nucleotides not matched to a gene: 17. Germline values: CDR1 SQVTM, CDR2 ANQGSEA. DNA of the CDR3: TGCAGCGCTATCGACAGGGGAGGCTCTCTGGGTGAAAAACTGTTTTTT. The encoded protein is CSAIDRGGSLGEKLFF.

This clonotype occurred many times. CDR3 protein: CASSPDREGSNEQFF. CDR3 sequence (DNA): TGTGCCAGCAGCCCCGACAGGGAAGGTTCTAATGAGCAGTTCTTC. The chain recombines TRBV11-1 with TRBJ2-1; 7 positions match TRBD1. Trimming took 5 bases from V and 7 from J; bases not matched to a gene: 11. The CDR3 is 15 residues long. Germline CDR1 and CDR2: SGHAT and FQDESV (reference sequence).

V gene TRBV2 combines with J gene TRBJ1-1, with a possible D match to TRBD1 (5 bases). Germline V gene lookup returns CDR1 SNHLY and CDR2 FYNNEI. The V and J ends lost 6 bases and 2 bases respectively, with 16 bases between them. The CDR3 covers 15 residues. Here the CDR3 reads CASRGRGGVNTEAFF. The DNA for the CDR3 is TGTGCCAGCAGAGGGCGGGGGGGGGTCAACACTGAAGCTTTCTTT.

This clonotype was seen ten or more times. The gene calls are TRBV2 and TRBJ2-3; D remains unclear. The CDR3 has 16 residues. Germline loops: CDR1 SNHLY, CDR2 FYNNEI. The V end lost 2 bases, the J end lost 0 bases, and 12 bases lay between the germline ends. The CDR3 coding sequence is TGTGCCAGCAGTGAAATCCTACTAACTAGCACAGATACGCAGTATTTT. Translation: CASSEILLTSTDTQYF. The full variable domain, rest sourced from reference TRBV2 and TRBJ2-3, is EPEVTQTPSHQVTQMGQEVILRCVPISNHLYFYWYRQILGQKVEFLVSFYNNEISEKSEIFDDQFSVERPDGSNFTLKIRSTKLEDSAMYFCASSEILLTSTDTQYFGPGTRLTVL.

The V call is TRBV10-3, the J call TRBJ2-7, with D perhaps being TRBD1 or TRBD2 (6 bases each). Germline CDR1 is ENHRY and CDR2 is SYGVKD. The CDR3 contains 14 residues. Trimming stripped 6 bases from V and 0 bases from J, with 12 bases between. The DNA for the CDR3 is TGTGCCATCAGAAGGGGGGAGAGCTCCTACGAGCAGTACTTC. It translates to CAIRRGESSYEQYF.

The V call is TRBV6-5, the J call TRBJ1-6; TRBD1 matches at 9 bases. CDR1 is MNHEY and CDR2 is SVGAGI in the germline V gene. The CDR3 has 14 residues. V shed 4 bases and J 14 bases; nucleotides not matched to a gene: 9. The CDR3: CASSFTGGRVSLHF. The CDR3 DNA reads TGTGCCAGCAGTTTTACAGGGGGCAGGGTGTCCCTCCACTTT.

The CDR3 sequence is CASSPRPAEAFF. The CDR3 DNA sequence: TGTGCCAGCAGCCCAAGGCCGGCCGAAGCTTTCTTT. The chain employs TRBV2 and TRBJ1-1; D ambiguous. Germline V gene lookup returns CDR1 SNHLY and CDR2 FYNNEI. This CDR3 contains 12 residues. Trimming left V 6 bases short and J 8 bases short, with 13 bases between.

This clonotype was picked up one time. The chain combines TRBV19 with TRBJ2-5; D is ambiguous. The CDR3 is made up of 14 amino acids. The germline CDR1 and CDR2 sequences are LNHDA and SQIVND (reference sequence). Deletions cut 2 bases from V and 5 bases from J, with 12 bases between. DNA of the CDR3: TGTGCCAGTAGTATATTGGGCGGACGGGAGACCCAGTACTTC. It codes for CASSILGGRETQYF.

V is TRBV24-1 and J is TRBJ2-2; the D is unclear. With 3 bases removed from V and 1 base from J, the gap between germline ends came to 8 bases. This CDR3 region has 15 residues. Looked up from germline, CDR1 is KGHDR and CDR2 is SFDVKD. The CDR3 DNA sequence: TGTGCCACCAGTGATCCACTCAGGAACACCGGGGAGCTGTTTTTT. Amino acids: CATSDPLRNTGELFF.

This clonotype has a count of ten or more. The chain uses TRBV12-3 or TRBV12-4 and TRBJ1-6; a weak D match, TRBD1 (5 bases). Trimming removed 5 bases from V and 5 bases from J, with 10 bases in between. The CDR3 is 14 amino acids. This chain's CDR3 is CASSRQSNNSPLHF. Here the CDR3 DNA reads TGTGCCAGCAGTCGACAGTCCAATAATTCACCCCTCCACTTT.

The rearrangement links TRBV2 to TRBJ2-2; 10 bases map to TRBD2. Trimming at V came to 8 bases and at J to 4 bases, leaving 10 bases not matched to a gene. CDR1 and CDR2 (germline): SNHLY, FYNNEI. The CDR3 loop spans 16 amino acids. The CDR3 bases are TGTGCCAGCCCTCGGGCTAGCGGGAGTCTCACCGGGGAGCTGTTTTTT. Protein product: CASPRASGSLTGELFF.

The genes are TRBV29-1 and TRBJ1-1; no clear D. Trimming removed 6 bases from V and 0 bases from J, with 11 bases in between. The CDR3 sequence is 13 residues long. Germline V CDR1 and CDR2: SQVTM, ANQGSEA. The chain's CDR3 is CSVQANLNTEAFF. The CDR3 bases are TGCAGCGTCCAAGCCAACCTGAACACTGAAGCTTTCTTT.

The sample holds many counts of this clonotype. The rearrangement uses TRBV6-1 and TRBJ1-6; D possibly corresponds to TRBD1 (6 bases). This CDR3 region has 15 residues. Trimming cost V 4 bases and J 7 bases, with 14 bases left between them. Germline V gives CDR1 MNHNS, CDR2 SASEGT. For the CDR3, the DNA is TGTGCCAGCAGTGCCATACCTACAGGGAATTCACCCCTCCACTTT. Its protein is CASSAIPTGNSPLHF.

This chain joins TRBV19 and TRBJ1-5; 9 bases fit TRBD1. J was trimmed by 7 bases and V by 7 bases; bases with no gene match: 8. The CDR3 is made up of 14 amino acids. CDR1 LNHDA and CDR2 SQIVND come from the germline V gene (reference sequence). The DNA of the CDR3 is TGTGCCAGTACACTGGGGACAGGGACCCAGCCCCAGCATTTT. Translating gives CASTLGTGTQPQHF.

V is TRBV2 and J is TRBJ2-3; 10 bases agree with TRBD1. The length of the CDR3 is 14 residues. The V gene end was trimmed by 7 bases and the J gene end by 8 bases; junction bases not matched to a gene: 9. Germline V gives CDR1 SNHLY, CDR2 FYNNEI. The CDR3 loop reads CASTTDRGDGTQYF. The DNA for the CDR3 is TGTGCCAGCACCACGGACAGGGGGGACGGTACGCAGTATTTT.

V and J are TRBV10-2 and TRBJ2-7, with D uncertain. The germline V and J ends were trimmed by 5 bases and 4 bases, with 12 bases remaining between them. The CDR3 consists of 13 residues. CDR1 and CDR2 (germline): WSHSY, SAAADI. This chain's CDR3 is CASSKPETYEQYF. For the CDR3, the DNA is TGCGCCAGCAGTAAGCCCGAAACTTACGAGCAGTACTTC.

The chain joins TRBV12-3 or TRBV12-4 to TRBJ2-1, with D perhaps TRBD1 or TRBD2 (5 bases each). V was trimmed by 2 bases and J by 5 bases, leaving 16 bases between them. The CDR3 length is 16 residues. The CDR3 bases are TGTGCCAGCAGTTTAAAGGGGTTTAGCGTAAACAATGAGCAGTTCTTC. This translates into CASSLKGFSVNNEQFF.

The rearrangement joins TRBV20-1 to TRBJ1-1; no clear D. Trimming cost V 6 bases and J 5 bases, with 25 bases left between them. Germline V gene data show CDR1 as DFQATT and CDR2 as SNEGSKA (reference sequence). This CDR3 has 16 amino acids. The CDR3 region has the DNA TGCAGTGCCCCAATCCCGGCAGGCTACTCGGGTACTGAAGCTTTCTTT. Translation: CSAPIPAGYSGTEAFF.

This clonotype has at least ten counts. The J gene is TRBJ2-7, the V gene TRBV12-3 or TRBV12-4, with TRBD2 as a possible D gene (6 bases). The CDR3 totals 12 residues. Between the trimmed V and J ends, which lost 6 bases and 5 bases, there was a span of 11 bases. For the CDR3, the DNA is TGTGCCAGCAGCCGGGGACTCCACGAGCAGTACTTC. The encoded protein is CASSRGLHEQYF.

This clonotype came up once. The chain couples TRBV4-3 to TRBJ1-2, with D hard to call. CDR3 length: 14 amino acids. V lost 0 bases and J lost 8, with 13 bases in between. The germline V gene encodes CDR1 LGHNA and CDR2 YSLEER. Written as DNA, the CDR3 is TGCGCCAGCAGCCAAGATGAAAGGGCGGGGGGCTACACCTTC. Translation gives CASSQDERAGGYTF.